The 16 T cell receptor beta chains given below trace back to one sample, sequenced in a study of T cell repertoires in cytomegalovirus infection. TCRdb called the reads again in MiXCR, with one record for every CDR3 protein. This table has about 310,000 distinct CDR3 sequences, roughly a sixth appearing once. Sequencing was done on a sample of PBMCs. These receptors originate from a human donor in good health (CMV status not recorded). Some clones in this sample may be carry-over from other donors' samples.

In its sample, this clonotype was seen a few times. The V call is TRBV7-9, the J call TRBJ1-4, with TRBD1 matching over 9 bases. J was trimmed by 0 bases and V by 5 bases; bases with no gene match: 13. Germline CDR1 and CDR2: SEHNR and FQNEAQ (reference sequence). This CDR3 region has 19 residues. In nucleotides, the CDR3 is TGTGCCAGCAGCCCCCCTGCGGGACAGGGCGTTGCAACTAATGAAAAACTGTTTTTT. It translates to CASSPPAGQGVATNEKLFF.

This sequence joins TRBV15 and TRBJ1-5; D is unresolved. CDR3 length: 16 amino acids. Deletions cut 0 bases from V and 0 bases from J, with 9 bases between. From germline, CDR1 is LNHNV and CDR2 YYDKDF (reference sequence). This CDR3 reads CATSRERVDSNQPQHF. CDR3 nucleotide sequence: TGTGCCACCAGCAGAGAGCGGGTAGATAGCAATCAGCCCCAGCATTTT.

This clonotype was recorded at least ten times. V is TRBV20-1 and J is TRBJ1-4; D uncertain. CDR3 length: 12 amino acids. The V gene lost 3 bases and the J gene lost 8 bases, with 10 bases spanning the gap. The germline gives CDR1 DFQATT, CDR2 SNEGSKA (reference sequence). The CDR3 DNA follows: TGCAGTGCTAGCCGGGAGATCGAAAAACTGTTTTTT. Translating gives CSASREIEKLFF.

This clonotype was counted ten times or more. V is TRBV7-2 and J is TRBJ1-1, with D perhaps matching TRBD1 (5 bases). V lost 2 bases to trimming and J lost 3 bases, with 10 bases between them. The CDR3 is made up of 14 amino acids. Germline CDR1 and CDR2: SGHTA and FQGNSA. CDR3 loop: CASSLSQGDTEAFF. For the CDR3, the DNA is TGTGCCAGCAGCTTAAGTCAGGGAGACACTGAAGCTTTCTTT.

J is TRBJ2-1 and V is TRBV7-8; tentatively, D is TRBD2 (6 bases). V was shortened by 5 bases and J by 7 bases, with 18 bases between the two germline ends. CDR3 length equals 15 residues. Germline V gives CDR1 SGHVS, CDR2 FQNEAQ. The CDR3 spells CASSLSGRRENEQFF. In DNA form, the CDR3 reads TGTGCCAGCAGCCTGTCGGGACGGCGGGAAAATGAGCAGTTCTTC.

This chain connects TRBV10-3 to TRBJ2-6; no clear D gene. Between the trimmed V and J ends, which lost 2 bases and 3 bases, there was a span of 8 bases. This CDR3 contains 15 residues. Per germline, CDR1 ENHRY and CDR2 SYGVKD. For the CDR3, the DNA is TGTGCCATCAGTGAGAGCACAGTTGGGGCCAACGTCCTGACTTTC. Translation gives CAISESTVGANVLTF.

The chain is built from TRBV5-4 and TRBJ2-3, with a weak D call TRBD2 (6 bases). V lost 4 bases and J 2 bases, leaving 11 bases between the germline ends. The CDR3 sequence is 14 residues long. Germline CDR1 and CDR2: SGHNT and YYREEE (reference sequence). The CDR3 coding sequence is TGTGCCAGCAGCGGGGGGTCCTACACAGATACGCAGTATTTT. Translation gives CASSGGSYTDTQYF.

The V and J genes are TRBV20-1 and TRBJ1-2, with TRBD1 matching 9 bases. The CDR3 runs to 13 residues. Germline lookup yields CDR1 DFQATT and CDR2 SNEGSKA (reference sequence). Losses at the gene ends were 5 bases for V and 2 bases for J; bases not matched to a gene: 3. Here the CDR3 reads CSALGQGNYGYTF. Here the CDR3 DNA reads TGCAGTGCTCTCGGACAGGGGAACTATGGCTACACCTTC.

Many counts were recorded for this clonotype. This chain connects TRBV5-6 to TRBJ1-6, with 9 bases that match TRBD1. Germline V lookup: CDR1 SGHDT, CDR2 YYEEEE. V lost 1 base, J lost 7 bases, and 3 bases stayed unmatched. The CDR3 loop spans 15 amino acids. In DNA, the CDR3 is TGTGCCAGCAGCTTGCCCGGACAGGGGAATTCACCCCTCCACTTT. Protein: CASSLPGQGNSPLHF.

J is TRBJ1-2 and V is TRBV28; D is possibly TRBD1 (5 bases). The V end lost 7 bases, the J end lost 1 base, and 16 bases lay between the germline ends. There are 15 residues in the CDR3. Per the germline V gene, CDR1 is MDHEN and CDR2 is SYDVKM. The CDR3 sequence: CASTGDPFLNYGYTF. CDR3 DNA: TGTGCCAGCACCGGGGACCCGTTTCTTAACTATGGCTACACCTTC.

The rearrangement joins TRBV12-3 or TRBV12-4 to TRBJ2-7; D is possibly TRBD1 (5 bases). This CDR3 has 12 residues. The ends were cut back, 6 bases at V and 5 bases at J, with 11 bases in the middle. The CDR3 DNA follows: TGTGCCAGCAGCCCAGGGTTCGACGAGCAGTACTTC. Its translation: CASSPGFDEQYF.

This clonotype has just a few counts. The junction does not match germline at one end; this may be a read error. CDR3 coding DNA: TGTGCCAGCAGCCCGTTACCGACTAGCGGGGCCGCAGATACGCAGTATTTT. This gives the protein CASSPLPTSGAADTQYF. The rearrangement links TRBV4-1 to TRBJ2-3, with 11 bases fitting TRBD2. The germline CDR1 and CDR2 sequences are MGHRA and YSYEKL. The CDR3 totals 17 residues.

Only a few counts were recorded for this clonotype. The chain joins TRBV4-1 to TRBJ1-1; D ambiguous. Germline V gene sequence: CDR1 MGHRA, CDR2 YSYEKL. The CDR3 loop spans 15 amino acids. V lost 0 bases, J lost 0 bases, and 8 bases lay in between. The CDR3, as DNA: TGCGCCAGCAGCCAAGATTCGGTCCTGAACACTGAAGCTTTCTTT. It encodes CASSQDSVLNTEAFF.

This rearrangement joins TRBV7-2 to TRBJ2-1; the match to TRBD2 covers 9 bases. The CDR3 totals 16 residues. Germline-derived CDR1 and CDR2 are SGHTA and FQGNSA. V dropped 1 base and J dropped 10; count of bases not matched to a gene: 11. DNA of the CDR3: TGTGCCAGCAGCTTAGTGGGCGGGGGGGCCTTTGGAGAGCAGTTCTTC. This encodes CASSLVGGGAFGEQFF.

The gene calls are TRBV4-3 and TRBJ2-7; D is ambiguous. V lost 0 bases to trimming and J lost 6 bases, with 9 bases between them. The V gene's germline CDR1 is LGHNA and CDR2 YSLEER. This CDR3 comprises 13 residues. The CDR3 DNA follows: TGCGCCAGCAGCCAAGATTTGGGTGGCGAGCAGTACTTC. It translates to CASSQDLGGEQYF.

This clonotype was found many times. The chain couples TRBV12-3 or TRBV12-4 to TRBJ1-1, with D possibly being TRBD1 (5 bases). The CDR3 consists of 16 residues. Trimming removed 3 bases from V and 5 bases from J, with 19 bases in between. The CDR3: CASSLGIGVSWTEAFF. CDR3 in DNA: TGTGCCAGCAGTTTGGGCATAGGGGTATCTTGGACTGAAGCTTTCTTT.